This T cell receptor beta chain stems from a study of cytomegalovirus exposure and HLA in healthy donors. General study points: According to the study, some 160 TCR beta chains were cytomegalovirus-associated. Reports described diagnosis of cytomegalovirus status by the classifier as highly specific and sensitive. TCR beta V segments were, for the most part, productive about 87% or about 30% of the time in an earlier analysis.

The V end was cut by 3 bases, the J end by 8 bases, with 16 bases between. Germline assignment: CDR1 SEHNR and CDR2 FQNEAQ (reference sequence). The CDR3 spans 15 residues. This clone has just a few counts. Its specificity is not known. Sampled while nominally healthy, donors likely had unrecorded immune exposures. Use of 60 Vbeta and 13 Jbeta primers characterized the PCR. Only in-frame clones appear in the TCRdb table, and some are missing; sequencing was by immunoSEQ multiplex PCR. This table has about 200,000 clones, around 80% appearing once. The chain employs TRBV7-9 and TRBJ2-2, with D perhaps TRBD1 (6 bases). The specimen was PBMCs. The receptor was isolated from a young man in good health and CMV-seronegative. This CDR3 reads CASSFETGFGGELFF. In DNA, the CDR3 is TGTGCCAGCAGCTTCGAAACAGGGTTTGGTGGGGAGCTGTTTTTT.